This TCR beta chain came from a study of immune evolution from preneoplasia to lung adenocarcinoma. Turning to the study itself: HLA loss of heterozygosity: about 7% AIS, more than 14% MIA, about 30% ADC, none AAH. Notes on the study in general: Normal lung had the highest top T cell clone frequencies. KRAS-mutant nodules had the highest T cell clonality.

CDR3 size: 14 residues. V lost 4 bases and J 4 bases, leaving 14 bases between the germline ends. Germline CDR1 SGHDT, CDR2 YYEEEE. This clone was seen a single time. No antigen is known for it. Using immunoSEQ multiplex PCR, the repertoire was profiled, and TCRdb retains in-frame clones only, with some absent. The table lists roughly 13,000 clones, roughly 80% of them singletons, with 3.5% to 5% in the top ten. Two lung cancer pathologists independently confirmed each histologic diagnosis. The receptor was derived from a person between 70 and 80 years old with lung adenocarcinoma. The chain recombines TRBV5-6 with TRBJ2-5; no firm D call. Source material: FFPE minimally invasive lung adenocarcinoma tissue. The CDR3 region is CASSAKDGVETQYF. The CDR3 nucleotides read TGTGCCAGCAGCGCGAAGGATGGTGTAGAGACCCAGTACTTC.